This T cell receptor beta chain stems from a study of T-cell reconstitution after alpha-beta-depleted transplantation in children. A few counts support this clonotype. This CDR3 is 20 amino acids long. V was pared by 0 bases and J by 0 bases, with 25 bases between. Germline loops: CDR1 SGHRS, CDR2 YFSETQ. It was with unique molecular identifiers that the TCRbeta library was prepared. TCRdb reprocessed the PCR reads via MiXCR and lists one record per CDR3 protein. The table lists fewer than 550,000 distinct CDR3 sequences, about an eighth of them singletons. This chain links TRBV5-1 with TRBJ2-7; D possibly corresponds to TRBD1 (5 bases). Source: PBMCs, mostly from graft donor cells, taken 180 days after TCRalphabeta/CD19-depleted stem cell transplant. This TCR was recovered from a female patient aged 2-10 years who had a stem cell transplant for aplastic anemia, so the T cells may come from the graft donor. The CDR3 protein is CASSLASSGRPLGHSYEQYF. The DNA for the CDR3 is TGCGCCAGCAGCTTGGCCTCCTCGGGCCGCCCTCTGGGGCACTCCTACGAGCAGTACTTC.